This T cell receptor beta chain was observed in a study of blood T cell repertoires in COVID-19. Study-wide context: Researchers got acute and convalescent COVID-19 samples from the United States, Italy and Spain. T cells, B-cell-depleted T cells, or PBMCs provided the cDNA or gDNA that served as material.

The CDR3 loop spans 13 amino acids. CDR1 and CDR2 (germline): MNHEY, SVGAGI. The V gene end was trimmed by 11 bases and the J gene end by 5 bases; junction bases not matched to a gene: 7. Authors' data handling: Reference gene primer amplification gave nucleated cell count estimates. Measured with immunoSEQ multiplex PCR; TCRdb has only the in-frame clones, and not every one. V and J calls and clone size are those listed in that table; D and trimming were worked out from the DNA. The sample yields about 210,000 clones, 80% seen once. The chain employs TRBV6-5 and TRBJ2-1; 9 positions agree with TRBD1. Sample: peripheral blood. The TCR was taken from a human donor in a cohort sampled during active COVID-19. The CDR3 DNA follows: TGTGCCTGCACGGACAGGGGTCACAATGAGCAGTTCTTC. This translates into CACTDRGHNEQFF.